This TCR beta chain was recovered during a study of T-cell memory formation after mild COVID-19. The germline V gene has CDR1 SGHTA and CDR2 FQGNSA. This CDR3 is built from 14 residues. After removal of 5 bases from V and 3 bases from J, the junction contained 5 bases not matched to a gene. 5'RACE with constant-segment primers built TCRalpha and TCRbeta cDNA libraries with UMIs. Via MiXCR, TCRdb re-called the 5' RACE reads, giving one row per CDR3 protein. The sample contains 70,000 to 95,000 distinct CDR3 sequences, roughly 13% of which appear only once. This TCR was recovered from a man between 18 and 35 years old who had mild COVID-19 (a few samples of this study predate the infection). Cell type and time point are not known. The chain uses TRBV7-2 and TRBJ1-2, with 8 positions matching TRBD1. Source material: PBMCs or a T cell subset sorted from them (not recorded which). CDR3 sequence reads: CASSLTTGDYGYTF. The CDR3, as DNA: TGTGCCAGCAGCCTAACGACAGGGGACTATGGCTACACCTTC. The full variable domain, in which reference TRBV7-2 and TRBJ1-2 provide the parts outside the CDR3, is GAGVSQSPSNKVTEKGKDVELRCDPISGHTALYWYRQSLGQGLEFLIYFQGNSAPDKSGLPSDRFSAERTGGSVSTLTIQRTQQEDSAVYLCASSLTTGDYGYTFGSGTRLTVV.